This T cell receptor beta chain was sequenced for a study of identical twins. TCRdb analysed the 5' RACE reads with MiXCR anew, one entry per CDR3 protein. Among roughly 750,000 distinct CDR3 sequences listed, about 20% were seen once. These data are also associated with another study on T cells expressing NK-cell markers.

This clonotype originated in a woman aged 18-29 years in good health. Source material: PBMCs.

The CDR3 coding sequence is TGCGCCAGCAGCTCGATAAACACAGGGGGCAGAGGCACTGAAGCTTTCTTT. This gives the protein CASSSINTGGRGTEAFF. The V and J genes are TRBV5-1 and TRBJ1-1; 9 bases line up with TRBD1. CDR1 and CDR2 from the germline V gene are SGHRS and YFSETQ. The CDR3 runs to 17 residues. The junction had 13 bases not matched to a gene; V was cut back by 3 bases and J by 4 bases.